The entry that follows covers one T cell receptor (beta chain) sequence. The J segment lost 10 bases and the V segment lost 1 base, leaving 9 bases of the junction unmatched. The CDR3 consists of 14 residues. CDR1 and CDR2 from the germline V gene are LGHNT and FRNRAP. These data come from a study of blood T cell repertoires in COVID-19. Study as a whole: Specimens from acute and convalescent COVID-19 originated in the United States, Italy and Spain.

Generated by immunoSEQ multiplex PCR, the TCRdb table keeps only in-frame clones and is missing some. The data contain 35,000 to 50,000 clones, roughly 74% of them seen just once; the ten biggest clones take up around 64%. The sequenced material came from peripheral blood. The V call is TRBV12-5, the J call TRBJ2-7, with TRBD2 matching 8 bases. The TCR originated in an elderly man with acute or convalescent COVID-19. CDR3 bases: TGTGCTAGTGGTTTGGACACCGGGAGGGGCACACAGTACTTC. It specifies CASGLDTGRGTQYF.